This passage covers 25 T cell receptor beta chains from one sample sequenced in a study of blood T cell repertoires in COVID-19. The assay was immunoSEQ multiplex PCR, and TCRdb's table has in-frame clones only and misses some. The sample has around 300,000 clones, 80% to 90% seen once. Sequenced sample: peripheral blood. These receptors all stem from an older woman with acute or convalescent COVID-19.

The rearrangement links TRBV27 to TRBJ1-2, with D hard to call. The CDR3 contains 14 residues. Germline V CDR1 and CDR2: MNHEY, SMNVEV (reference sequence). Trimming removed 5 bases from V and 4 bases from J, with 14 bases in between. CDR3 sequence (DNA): TGTGCCAGCAGTACGCTAGAGGGCACCTATGGCTACACCTTC. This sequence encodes CASSTLEGTYGYTF.

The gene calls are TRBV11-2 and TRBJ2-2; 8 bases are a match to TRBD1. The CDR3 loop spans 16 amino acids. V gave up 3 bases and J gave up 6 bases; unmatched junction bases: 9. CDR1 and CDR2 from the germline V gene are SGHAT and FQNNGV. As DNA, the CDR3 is TGTGCCAGCAGCTTGGGCAGGGGGCAACTTTCCGGGGAGCTGTTTTTT. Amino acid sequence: CASSLGRGQLSGELFF. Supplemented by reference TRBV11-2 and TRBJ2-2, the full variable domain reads EAGVAQSPRYKIIEKRQSVAFWCNPISGHATLYWYQQILGQGPKLLIQFQNNGVVDDSQLPKDRFSAERLKGVDSTLKIQPAKLEDSAVYLCASSLGRGQLSGELFFGEGSRLTVL.

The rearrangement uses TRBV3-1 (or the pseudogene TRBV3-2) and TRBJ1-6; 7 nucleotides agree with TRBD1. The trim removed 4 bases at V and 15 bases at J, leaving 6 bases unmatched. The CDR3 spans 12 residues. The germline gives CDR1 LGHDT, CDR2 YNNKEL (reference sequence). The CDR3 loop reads CASSLKSGGLHF. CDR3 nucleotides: TGTGCCAGCAGCCTTAAGTCAGGGGGCCTCCACTTT.

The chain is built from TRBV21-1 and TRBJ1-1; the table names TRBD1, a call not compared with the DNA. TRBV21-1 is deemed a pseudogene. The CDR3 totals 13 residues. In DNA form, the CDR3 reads TGTGCCAGCAGCAAAGTCCCAAACACTGAAGCTTTCTTT. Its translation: CASSKVPNTEAFF.

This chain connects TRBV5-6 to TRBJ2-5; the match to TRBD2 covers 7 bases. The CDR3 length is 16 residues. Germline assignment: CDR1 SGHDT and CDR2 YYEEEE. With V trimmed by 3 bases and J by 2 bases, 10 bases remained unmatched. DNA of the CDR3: TGTGCCAGCAGCTCTCCGGGACTAAGAAGACAAGAGACCCAGTACTTC. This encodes CASSSPGLRRQETQYF.

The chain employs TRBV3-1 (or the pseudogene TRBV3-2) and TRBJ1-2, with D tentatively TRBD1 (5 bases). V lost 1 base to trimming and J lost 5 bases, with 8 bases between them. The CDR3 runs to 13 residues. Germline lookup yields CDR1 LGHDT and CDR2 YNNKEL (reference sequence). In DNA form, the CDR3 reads TGTGCCAGCAGCCAAGTTAGGGGATATGGCTACACCTTC. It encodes CASSQVRGYGYTF.

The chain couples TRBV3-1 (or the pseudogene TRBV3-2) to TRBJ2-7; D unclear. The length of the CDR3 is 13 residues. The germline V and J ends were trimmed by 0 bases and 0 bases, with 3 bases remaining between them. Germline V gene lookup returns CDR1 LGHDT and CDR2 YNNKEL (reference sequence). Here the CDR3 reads CASSQDYSYEQYF. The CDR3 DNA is TGTGCCAGCAGCCAAGACTACTCCTACGAGCAGTACTTC.

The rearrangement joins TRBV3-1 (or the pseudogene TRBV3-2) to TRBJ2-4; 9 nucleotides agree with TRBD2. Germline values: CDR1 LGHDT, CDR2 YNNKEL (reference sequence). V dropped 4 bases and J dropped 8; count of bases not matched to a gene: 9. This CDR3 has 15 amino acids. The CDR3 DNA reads TGTGCCAGCAGCCCAGGGGGGCTAGCGGGGTACATTCAGTACTTC. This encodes CASSPGGLAGYIQYF.

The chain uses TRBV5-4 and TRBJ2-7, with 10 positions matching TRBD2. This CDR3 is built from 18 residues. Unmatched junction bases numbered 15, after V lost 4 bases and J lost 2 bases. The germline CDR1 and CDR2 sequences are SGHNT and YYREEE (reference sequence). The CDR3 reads CASSRYGTSEVVAYEQYF. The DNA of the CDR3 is TGTGCCAGCAGCCGTTATGGGACTAGCGAGGTCGTGGCCTACGAGCAGTACTTC.

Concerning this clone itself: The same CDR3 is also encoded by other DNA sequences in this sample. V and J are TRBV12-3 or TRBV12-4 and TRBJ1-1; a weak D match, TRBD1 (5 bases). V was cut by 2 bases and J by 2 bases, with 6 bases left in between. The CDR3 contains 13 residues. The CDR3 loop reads CASSLTGNTEAFF. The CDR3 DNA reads TGTGCCAGCAGTTTAACAGGTAACACTGAAGCTTTCTTT.

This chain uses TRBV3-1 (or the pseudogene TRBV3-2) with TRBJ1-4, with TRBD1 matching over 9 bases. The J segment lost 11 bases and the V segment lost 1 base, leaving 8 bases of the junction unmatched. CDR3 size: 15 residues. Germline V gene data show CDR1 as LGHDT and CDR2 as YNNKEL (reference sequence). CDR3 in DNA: TGTGCCAGCAGCCAAGCGGGACAGGGAGGAGGGAAACTGTTTTTT. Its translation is CASSQAGQGGGKLFF.

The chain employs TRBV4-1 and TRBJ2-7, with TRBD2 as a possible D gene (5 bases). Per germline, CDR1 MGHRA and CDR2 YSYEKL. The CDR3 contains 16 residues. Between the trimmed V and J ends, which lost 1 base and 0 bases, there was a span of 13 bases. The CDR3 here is CASSQGATGTSYEQYF. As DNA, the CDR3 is TGCGCCAGCAGCCAAGGGGCGACGGGAACCTCCTACGAGCAGTACTTC.

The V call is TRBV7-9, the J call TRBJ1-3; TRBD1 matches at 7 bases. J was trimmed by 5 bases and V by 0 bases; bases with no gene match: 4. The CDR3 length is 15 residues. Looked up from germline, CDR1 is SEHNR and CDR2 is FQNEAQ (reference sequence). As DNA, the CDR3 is TGTGCCAGCAGCTTAGCGACAGGGCTACGAAACACCATATATTTT. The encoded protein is CASSLATGLRNTIYF.

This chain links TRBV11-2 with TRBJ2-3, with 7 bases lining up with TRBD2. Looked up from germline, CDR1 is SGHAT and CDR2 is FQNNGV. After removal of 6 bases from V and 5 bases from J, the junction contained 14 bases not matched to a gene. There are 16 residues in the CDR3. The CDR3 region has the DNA TGTGCCAGCAGTGTGCTGGGCGGGGGAGGGAAAGATACGCAGTATTTT. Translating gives CASSVLGGGGKDTQYF.

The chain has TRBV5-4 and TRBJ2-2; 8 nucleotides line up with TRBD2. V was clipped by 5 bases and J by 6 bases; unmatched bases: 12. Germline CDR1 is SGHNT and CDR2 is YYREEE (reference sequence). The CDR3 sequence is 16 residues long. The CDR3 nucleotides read TGTGCCAGCAGGCCGACCAGGACCGGGGGGGCCGGGGAGCTGTTTTTT. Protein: CASRPTRTGGAGELFF.

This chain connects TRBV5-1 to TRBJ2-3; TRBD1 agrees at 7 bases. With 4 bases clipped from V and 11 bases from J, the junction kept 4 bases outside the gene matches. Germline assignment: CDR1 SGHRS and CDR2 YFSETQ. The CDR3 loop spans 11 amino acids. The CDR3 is CASSPDRVQYF. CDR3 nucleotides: TGCGCCAGCAGCCCAGACAGGGTGCAGTATTTT. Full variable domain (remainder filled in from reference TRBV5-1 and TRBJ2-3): KAGVTQTPRYLIKTRGQQVTLSCSPISGHRSVSWYQQTPGQGLQFLFEYFSETQRNKGNFPGRFSGRQFSNSRSEMNVSTLELGDSALYLCASSPDRVQYFGPGTRLTVL.

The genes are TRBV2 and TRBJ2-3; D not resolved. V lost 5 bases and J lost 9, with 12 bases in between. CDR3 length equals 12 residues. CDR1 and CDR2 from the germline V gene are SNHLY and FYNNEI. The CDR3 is CASSLLQATQYF. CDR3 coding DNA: TGTGCCAGCAGTCTTCTCCAAGCGACGCAGTATTTT.

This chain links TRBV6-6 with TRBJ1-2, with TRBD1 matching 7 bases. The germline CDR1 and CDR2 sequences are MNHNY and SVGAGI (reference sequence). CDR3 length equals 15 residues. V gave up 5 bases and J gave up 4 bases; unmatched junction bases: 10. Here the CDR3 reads CASSPGQAPVYGYTF. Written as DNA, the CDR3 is TGTGCCAGCAGTCCCGGACAGGCCCCCGTCTATGGCTACACCTTC.

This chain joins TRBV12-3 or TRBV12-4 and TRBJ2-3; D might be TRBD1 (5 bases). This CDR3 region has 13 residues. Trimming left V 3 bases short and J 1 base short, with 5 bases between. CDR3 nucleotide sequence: TGTGCCAGCAGTTTGACAGGCACAGATACGCAGTATTTT. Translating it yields CASSLTGTDTQYF.

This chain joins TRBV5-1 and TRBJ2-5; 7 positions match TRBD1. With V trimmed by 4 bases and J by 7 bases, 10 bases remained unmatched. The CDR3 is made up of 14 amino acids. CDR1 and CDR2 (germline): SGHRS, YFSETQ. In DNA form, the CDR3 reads TGCGCCAGCAGCCCTGGGACAGACGGCGGGACCCAGTACTTC. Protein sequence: CASSPGTDGGTQYF.

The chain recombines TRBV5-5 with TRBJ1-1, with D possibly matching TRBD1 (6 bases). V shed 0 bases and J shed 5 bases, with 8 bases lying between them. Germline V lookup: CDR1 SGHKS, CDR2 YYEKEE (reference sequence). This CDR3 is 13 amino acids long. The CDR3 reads CASSLVGTTEAFF. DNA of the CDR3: TGTGCCAGCAGCTTGGTCGGGACAACTGAAGCTTTCTTT.

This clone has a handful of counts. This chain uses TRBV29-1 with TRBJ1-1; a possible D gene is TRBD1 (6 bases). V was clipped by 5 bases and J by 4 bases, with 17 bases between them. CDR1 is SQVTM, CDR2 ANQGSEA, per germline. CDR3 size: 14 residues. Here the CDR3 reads CSVRLETGSTEAFF. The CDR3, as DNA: TGCAGCGTTCGTCTGGAGACAGGCTCCACTGAAGCTTTCTTT.

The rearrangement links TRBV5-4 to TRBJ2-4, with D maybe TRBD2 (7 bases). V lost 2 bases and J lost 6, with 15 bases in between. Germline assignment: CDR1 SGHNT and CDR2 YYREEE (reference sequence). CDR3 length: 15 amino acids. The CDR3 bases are TGTGCCAGCAGCTTCTGGGGGGGGCGTATAAACATTCAGTACTTC. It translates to CASSFWGGRINIQYF.

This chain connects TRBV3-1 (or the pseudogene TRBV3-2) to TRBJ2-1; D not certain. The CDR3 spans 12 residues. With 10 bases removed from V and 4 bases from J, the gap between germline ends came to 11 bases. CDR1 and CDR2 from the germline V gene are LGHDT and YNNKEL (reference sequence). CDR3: CATYGRYNEQFF. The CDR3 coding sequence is TGTGCCACCTACGGCAGGTACAATGAGCAGTTCTTC.

For the CDR3, the DNA is TGTGCCAGCAGTGGCCGGGACAGGGGAGGAGGGTCACCCCTCCACTTT. The encoded protein is CASSGRDRGGGSPLHF. The chain uses TRBV6-1 and TRBJ1-6, with TRBD1 matching 10 bases. J lost 10 bases, V lost 4 bases, and 10 bases had no gene match. Germline loops: CDR1 MNHNS, CDR2 SASEGT. The CDR3 runs to 16 residues.